This T cell receptor (beta chain) derives from a study of blood T cell repertoires in COVID-19. This clone was recorded a few times. The V gene lost 6 bases and the J gene lost 3 bases, with 17 bases spanning the gap. CDR1 MGHDK and CDR2 SYGVNS come from the germline V gene. This CDR3 comprises 16 residues. TCRdb's table, derived via immunoSEQ multiplex PCR, lists solely in-frame clones and lacks some. The repertoire holds about 68,000 clones, with 88% as singletons. The TCR was taken from a human donor in a cohort sampled during active COVID-19. The sequencing sample was made of peripheral blood. The rearrangement joins TRBV25-1 to TRBJ1-4; D is unresolved. In DNA, the CDR3 is TGTGCCAGCAGCCCCCCGAGAGGTTCGCCTAATGAAAAACTGTTTTTT. It codes for CASSPPRGSPNEKLFF.